This T cell receptor (beta chain) was retrieved from a study of blood T cells in healthy people across ages. Whole-study context: Through template switching, about one barcoded beta molecule was captured per two T cells, as measured in model experiments.

A second about 7 to 11 cycle PCR used barcoded and J-beta primers. TCRdb fed the 5' RACE reads into MiXCR, producing one record per CDR3 protein. The sample holds about 1.4 million distinct CDR3 sequences, approximately 59% seen once. This CDR3 spans 14 amino acids. The V call is TRBV21-1, the J call TRBJ2-3; the table's D call TRBD2 went unverified against the DNA. TRBV21-1 corresponds to a pseudogene. The sequence came from a man between 18 and 29 years old in good health. Sequences were obtained from blood. The CDR3 region has the DNA TGTGCCTCCTTTGTAGCGGGAAAGGAAGATACGCAGTATTTT. This translates into CASFVAGKEDTQYF.